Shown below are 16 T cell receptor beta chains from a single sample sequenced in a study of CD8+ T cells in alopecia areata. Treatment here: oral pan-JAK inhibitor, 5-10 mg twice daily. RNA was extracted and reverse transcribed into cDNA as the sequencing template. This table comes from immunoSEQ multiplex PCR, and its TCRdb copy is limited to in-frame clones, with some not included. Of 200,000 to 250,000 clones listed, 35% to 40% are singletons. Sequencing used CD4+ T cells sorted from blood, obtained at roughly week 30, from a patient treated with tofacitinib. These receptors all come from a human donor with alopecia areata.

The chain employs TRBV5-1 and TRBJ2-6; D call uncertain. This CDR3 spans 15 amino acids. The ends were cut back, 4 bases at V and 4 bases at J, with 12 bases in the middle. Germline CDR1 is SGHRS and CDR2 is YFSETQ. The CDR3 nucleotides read TGCGCCAGCAGCCCCTCTGGTCCAGGGGCCAACGTCCTGACTTTC. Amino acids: CASSPSGPGANVLTF.

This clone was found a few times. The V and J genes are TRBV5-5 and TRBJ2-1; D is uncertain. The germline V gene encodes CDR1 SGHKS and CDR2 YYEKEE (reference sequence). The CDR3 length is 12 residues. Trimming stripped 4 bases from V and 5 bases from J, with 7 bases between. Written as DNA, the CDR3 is TGTGCCAGCAGCAACCCACACAATGAGCAGTTCTTC. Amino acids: CASSNPHNEQFF.

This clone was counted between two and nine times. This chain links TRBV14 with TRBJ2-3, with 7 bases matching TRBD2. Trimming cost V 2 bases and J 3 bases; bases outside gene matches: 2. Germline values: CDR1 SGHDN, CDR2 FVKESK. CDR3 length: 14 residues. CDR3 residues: CASSQLGGTDTQYF. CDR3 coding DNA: TGTGCCAGCAGCCAACTCGGGGGGACAGATACGCAGTATTTT. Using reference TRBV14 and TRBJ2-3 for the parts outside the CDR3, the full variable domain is EAGVTQFPSHSVIEKGQTVTLRCDPISGHDNLYWYRRVMGKEIKFLLHFVKESKQDESGMPNNRFLAERTGGTYSTLKVQPAELEDSGVYFCASSQLGGTDTQYFGPGTRLTVL.

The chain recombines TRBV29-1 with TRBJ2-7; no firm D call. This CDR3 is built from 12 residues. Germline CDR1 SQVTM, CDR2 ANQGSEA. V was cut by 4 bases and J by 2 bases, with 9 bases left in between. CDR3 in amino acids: CSVGPSPYEQYF. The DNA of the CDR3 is TGCAGCGTTGGGCCAAGCCCCTACGAGCAGTACTTC.

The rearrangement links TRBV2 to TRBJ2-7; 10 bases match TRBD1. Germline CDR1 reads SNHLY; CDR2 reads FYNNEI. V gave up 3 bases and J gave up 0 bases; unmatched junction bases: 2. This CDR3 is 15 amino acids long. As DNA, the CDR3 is TGTGCCAGCAGTGAGGGACAGGGGCTCTCCTACGAGCAGTACTTC. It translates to CASSEGQGLSYEQYF.

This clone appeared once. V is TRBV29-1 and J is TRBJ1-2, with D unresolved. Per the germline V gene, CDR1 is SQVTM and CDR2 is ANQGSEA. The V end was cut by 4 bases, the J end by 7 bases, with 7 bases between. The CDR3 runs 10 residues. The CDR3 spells CSVAPIGYTF. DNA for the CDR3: TGCAGCGTTGCTCCGATTGGCTACACCTTC.

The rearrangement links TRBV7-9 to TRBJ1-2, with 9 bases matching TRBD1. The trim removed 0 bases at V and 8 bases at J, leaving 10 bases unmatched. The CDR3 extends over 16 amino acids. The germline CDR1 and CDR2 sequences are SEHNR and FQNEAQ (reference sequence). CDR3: CASSLATGTGRGGYTF. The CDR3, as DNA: TGTGCCAGCAGCTTAGCAACCGGGACAGGGAGAGGCGGCTACACCTTC.

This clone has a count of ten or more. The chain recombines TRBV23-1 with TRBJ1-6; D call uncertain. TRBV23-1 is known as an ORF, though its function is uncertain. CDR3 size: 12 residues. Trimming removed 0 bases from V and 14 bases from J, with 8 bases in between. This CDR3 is CASSQSSVSLHF. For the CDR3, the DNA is TGCGCCAGCAGTCAATCATCAGTTTCCCTCCACTTT.

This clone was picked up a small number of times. The CDR3, as DNA: TGTGCCAGTAGTCCCCGGGCGACCGGGTCCTACAATGAGCAGTTCTTC. This translates into CASSPRATGSYNEQFF. V and J are TRBV19 and TRBJ2-1; D is ambiguous. The germline V and J ends were trimmed by 5 bases and 1 base, with 15 bases remaining between them. This CDR3 is 16 amino acids long. The germline V gene encodes CDR1 LNHDA and CDR2 SQIVND (reference sequence).

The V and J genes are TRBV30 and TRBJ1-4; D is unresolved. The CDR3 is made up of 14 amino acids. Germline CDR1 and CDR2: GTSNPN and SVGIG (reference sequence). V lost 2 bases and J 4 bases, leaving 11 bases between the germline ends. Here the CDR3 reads CAWSLPTLNEKLFF. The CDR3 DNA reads TGTGCCTGGAGTCTTCCCACCCTTAATGAAAAACTGTTTTTT.

The CDR3 loop reads CASSHYNIQGEDGYTF. The CDR3 DNA follows: TGTGCCAGCAGCCACTACAACATACAGGGAGAGGATGGCTACACCTTC. The J gene is TRBJ1-2, the V gene TRBV7-3, with a possible D match to TRBD1 (6 bases). The CDR3 totals 16 residues. V was trimmed by 5 bases and J by 6 bases, leaving 22 bases between them. Germline V gene lookup returns CDR1 SGHTA and CDR2 FQGTGA.

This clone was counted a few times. CDR3 sequence reads: CASSLSGDRGWYEQYF. In nucleotides, the CDR3 is TGTGCCAGCAGTTTATCGGGAGACAGGGGGTGGTACGAGCAGTACTTC. V usage is TRBV27 and J usage is TRBJ2-5, with TRBD1 identical over 9 bases. The J call is uncertain, as TRBJ2-7 better fits the DNA end. Germline CDR1 MNHEY, CDR2 SMNVEV (reference sequence). There are 16 residues in the CDR3.

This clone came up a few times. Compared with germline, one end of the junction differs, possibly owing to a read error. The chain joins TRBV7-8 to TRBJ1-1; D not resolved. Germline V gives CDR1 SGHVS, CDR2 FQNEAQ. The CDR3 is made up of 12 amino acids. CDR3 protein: CASSLNRDRPCF. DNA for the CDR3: TGTGCCAGCAGCTTAAATAGAGACCGGCCCTGTTTT.

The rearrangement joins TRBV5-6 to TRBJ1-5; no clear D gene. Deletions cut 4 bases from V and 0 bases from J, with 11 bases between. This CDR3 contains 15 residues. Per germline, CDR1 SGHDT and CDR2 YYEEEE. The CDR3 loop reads CASSPGRYSNQPQHF. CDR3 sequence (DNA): TGTGCCAGCAGCCCCGGAAGGTATAGCAATCAGCCCCAGCATTTT.

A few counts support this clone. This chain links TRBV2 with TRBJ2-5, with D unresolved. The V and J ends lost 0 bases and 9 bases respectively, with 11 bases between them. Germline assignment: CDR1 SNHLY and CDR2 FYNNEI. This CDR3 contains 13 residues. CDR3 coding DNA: TGTGCCAGCAGTGAAGCCCCCACCGTCTCCCAGTACTTC. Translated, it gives CASSEAPTVSQYF.

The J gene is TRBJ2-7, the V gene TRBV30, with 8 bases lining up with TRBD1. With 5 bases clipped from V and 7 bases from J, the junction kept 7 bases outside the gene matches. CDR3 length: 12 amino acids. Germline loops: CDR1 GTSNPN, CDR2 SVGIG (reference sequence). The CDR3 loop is CAWAGQGWEQYF. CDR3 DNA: TGTGCCTGGGCCGGACAGGGTTGGGAGCAGTACTTC.